What follows are 21 T cell receptor beta chains derived from one specimen sequenced in a study of T cell responses to AZD1222 COVID-19 vaccine (dated by TCRdb to about 2021). Libraries were prepared through the immunoSEQ multiplex PCR assay. TCRdb holds this immuneACCESS table with in-frame rearrangements only. Some clones are missing; in checked studies, unresolved V genes explain under half, and the rest has no known cause. Recorded for this sample are about 110,000 clones; 87% of them occurred a single time. Roughly 5.2% of the sample rests with the top ten. The time point label for this specimen denotes: baseline before first vaccination. Sequenced here: peripheral blood, sampled on day 0 of AZD1222 vaccination. The receptor set was obtained from an adult in good health.

V is TRBV4-3 and J is TRBJ1-6; D gene ambiguous. This CDR3 has 14 amino acids. Trimming removed 1 base from V and 6 bases from J, with 7 bases in between. CDR1 LGHNA and CDR2 YSLEER come from the germline V gene. CDR3: CASSQVYSNSPLHF. In DNA, the CDR3 is TGCGCCAGCAGCCAAGTTTACAGTAATTCACCCCTCCACTTT.

The rearrangement joins TRBV10-3 to TRBJ2-2, with D possibly being TRBD1 or TRBD2 (5 bases each). The CDR3 is 15 amino acids. Trimming took off 3 bases at V and 3 bases at J, with 11 bases between the two ends. Germline V gene data show CDR1 as ENHRY and CDR2 as SYGVKD. CDR3 nucleotide sequence: TGTGCCATCAGTGAAAGGGGACCAGACACCGGGGAGCTGTTTTTT. Protein: CAISERGPDTGELFF.

The V and J genes are TRBV10-3 and TRBJ1-3; no firm D call. Germline V gives CDR1 ENHRY, CDR2 SYGVKD. The CDR3 runs 13 residues. Trimming removed 11 bases at V and 3 bases at J, with 14 bases between. CDR3: CAAKDEGGNTIYF. Here the CDR3 DNA reads TGTGCCGCCAAGGACGAGGGTGGAAACACCATATATTTT.

This rearrangement joins TRBV10-2 to TRBJ1-3, with 7 bases matching TRBD1. Per the germline V gene, CDR1 is WSHSY and CDR2 is SAAADI. The CDR3 has 16 amino acids. The V gene end was trimmed by 2 bases and the J gene end by 0 bases; junction bases not matched to a gene: 4. In DNA form, the CDR3 reads TGCGCCAGCAGTGAGGGGACAGCGTTCTCTGGAAACACCATATATTTT. This codes for CASSEGTAFSGNTIYF.

The V and J genes are TRBV4-3 and TRBJ2-7; the match to TRBD2 covers 10 bases. CDR3 length: 21 amino acids. CDR1 is LGHNA and CDR2 is YSLEER in the germline V gene. The J segment lost 3 bases and the V segment lost 0 bases, leaving 20 bases of the junction unmatched. In DNA form, the CDR3 reads TGCGCCAGCAGCCAAGATCTATTGACTAGCGGGCTTACAGGGGTCGACTACGAGCAGTACTTC. Protein sequence: CASSQDLLTSGLTGVDYEQYF.

In this sample, this clone turned up a few times. The CDR3 DNA reads as TGTGCCAGTGTCCTCCGGGACATTGGCAATCAGCCCCAGCATTTT. Residues: CASVLRDIGNQPQHF. The chain is built from TRBV28 and TRBJ1-5, with D possibly matching TRBD1 (6 bases). Germline loops: CDR1 MDHEN, CDR2 SYDVKM. CDR3 length equals 15 residues. Trimming took off 9 bases at V and 2 bases at J, with 17 bases between the two ends.

The genes are TRBV19 and TRBJ2-7; the D call may be TRBD1 or TRBD2 (5 bases each). Germline CDR1 LNHDA, CDR2 SQIVND (reference sequence). Trimming cost V 5 bases and J 0 bases, with 26 bases left between them. The CDR3 consists of 19 residues. CDR3 loop: CASSFRRWAAGTSSYEQYF. The CDR3 coding sequence is TGTGCCAGTAGTTTCCGCCGTTGGGCGGCCGGGACGAGCTCCTACGAGCAGTACTTC.

The V and J genes are TRBV11-2 and TRBJ2-1; no definite D call. Germline CDR1 reads SGHAT; CDR2 reads FQNNGV. V lost 0 bases and J 3 bases, leaving 9 bases between the germline ends. CDR3 length equals 15 residues. This CDR3 is CASSLEPNFYNEQFF. The CDR3 DNA is TGTGCCAGCAGCTTAGAGCCTAATTTCTACAATGAGCAGTTCTTC.

The V gene is TRBV5-4, the J gene TRBJ1-1; perhaps TRBD1 as D (5 bases). The V end was cut by 2 bases, the J end by 4 bases, with 6 bases between. This CDR3 is built from 12 residues. Germline V lookup: CDR1 SGHNT, CDR2 YYREEE (reference sequence). CDR3 sequence: CASSFGGTEAFF. DNA for the CDR3: TGTGCCAGCAGCTTTGGGGGCACTGAAGCTTTCTTT.

J is TRBJ2-2 and V is TRBV19; 8 bases are shared with TRBD2. Per the germline V gene, CDR1 is LNHDA and CDR2 is SQIVND (reference sequence). With 7 bases clipped from V and 4 bases from J, the junction kept 5 bases outside the gene matches. The CDR3 consists of 14 residues. The CDR3, as DNA: TGTGCCAGTATGAGCGGGGGTCTCACCGGGGAGCTGTTTTTT. Encoded protein: CASMSGGLTGELFF.

This clone has only one observation. Here the CDR3 DNA reads TGCGCCAGCAGCCAAGATAACCGGACCCCAAACTACGAGCAGTACTTC. This gives the protein CASSQDNRTPNYEQYF. This chain joins TRBV4-1 and TRBJ2-7; D unresolved. The CDR3 loop spans 16 amino acids. V was cut by 0 bases and J by 3 bases, with 15 bases left in between. Germline CDR1 and CDR2: MGHRA and YSYEKL.

In its sample, this clone was seen once. DNA of the CDR3: TGTGCCAGCCCACGACCCGGGGGCCACTCTGGAAACACCATATATTTT. Translation: CASPRPGGHSGNTIYF. The rearrangement links TRBV5-3 to TRBJ1-3; D is perhaps TRBD1 (6 bases). TRBV5-3 is given ORF status, its function remaining uncertain. The CDR3 has 16 residues. Trimming stripped 8 bases from V and 0 bases from J, with 18 bases between.

The J gene is TRBJ1-1, the V gene TRBV19; D is unclear. This CDR3 region has 13 residues. V lost 0 bases and J 3 bases, leaving 5 bases between the germline ends. The germline gives CDR1 LNHDA, CDR2 SQIVND (reference sequence). CDR3 protein: CASSIDQDTEAFF. The CDR3, as DNA: TGTGCCAGTAGTATAGATCAGGACACTGAAGCTTTCTTT.

V usage is TRBV2 and J usage is TRBJ1-5, with D possibly being TRBD1 (6 bases). Trimming removed 3 bases at V and 2 bases at J, with 14 bases between. Germline-derived CDR1 and CDR2 are SNHLY and FYNNEI. This CDR3 spans 16 amino acids. The CDR3 DNA reads TGTGCCAGCAGTGACCTCTATTCAGGGGGCAATCAGCCCCAGCATTTT. This gives the protein CASSDLYSGGNQPQHF.

This clone came up once. The chain recombines TRBV4-2 with TRBJ2-7; perhaps TRBD1 as D (6 bases). V lost 5 bases and J lost 7, with 21 bases in between. This CDR3 comprises 15 residues. Per the germline V gene, CDR1 is LGHNA and CDR2 is YNFKEQ. The CDR3 DNA is TGTGCCAGCAGCGGACGTACGGCAGGGGCGGAGGAGCAGTACTTC. Translating gives CASSGRTAGAEEQYF.

This chain links TRBV4-3 with TRBJ1-4; tentatively, D is TRBD1 (5 bases). V gave up 1 base and J gave up 6 bases, with 15 bases separating them. Per the germline V gene, CDR1 is LGHNA and CDR2 is YSLEER. The CDR3 has 16 amino acids. This chain's CDR3 is CASSQGSVGGDEKLFF. CDR3 coding DNA: TGCGCCAGCAGCCAAGGCAGCGTCGGAGGGGATGAAAAACTGTTTTTT.

J is TRBJ2-5 and V is TRBV3-1 (or the pseudogene TRBV3-2), with TRBD2 as a possible D gene (6 bases). Trimming cost V 7 bases and J 4 bases, with 13 bases left between them. The CDR3 extends over 13 amino acids. Germline CDR1 is LGHDT and CDR2 is YNNKEL (reference sequence). The CDR3 sequence is CASTWRDSETQYF. The CDR3 coding sequence is TGTGCCAGCACCTGGCGGGACTCAGAGACCCAGTACTTC.

This chain joins TRBV18 and TRBJ1-1; D remains ambiguous. V lost 2 bases to trimming and J lost 6 bases, with 16 bases between them. CDR1 and CDR2 (germline): KGHSH, LQKENI. The CDR3 has 15 amino acids. CDR3 nucleotide sequence: TGTGCCAGCTCACCAGGGCAAGCCCAGGCCCCTGAAGCTTTCTTT. Translated: CASSPGQAQAPEAFF.

The CDR3 spells CAISESGGDTEAFF. The DNA for the CDR3 is TGTGCCATCAGTGAGTCGGGCGGGGACACTGAAGCTTTCTTT. The gene calls are TRBV10-3 and TRBJ1-1; no firm D call. Germline values: CDR1 ENHRY, CDR2 SYGVKD. The CDR3 spans 14 residues. With 0 bases removed from V and 3 bases from J, the gap between germline ends came to 8 bases.

The CDR3 is CASSLIPRANYGYTF. DNA of the CDR3: TGTGCCAGCAGCTTAATACCCAGGGCAAACTATGGCTACACCTTC. This chain connects TRBV11-2 to TRBJ1-2, with D tentatively TRBD1 (5 bases). V lost 2 bases to trimming and J lost 2 bases, with 12 bases between them. There are 15 residues in the CDR3. CDR1 is SGHAT, CDR2 FQNNGV, per germline.

This sequence joins TRBV9 and TRBJ1-3; TRBD1 matches 8 bases. Germline V lookup: CDR1 SGDLS, CDR2 YYNGEE. Trimming took 3 bases from V and 4 from J; bases not matched to a gene: 12. The CDR3 runs 17 residues. CDR3 loop: CASSENRQGSAGNTIYF. DNA of the CDR3: TGTGCCAGCAGCGAAAACCGACAGGGGAGTGCCGGAAACACCATATATTTT.